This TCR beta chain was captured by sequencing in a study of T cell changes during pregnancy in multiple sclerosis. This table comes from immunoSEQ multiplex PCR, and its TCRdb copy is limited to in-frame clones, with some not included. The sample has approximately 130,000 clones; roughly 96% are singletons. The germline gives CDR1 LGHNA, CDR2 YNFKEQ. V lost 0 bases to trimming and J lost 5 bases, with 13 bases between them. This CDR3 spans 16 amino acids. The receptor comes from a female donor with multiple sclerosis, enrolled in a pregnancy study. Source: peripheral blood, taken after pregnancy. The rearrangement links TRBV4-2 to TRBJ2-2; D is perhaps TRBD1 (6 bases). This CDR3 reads CASSQDGQGWTGELFF. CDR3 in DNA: TGTGCCAGCAGCCAAGATGGGCAGGGGTGGACCGGGGAGCTGTTTTTT.